A single sample is the source of the 13 T cell receptor beta chains below, sequenced in a study of T cells of healthy individuals. TCRdb passed the 5' RACE reads through MiXCR, listing each CDR3 protein once. The repertoire holds 85,000 to 100,000 distinct CDR3 sequences, with 17% as singletons. These receptors originate from a human donor in good health.

The sample holds many counts of this clonotype. The chain couples TRBV5-1 to TRBJ2-7; 7 nucleotides match TRBD1. Losses at the gene ends were 5 bases for V and 1 base for J; bases not matched to a gene: 21. The CDR3 is 19 residues long. Looked up from germline, CDR1 is SGHRS and CDR2 is YFSETQ. The CDR3 DNA is TGCGCCAGCAGTTCCGGGACAGTAGGTCCCGGACCGCGATCCTACGAGCAGTACTTC. Protein sequence: CASSSGTVGPGPRSYEQYF.

The chain combines TRBV20-1 with TRBJ2-7; D is possibly TRBD1 (6 bases). The V end was cut by 3 bases, the J end by 0 bases, with 12 bases between. In germline, CDR1 is DFQATT, CDR2 SNEGSKA (reference sequence). This CDR3 spans 14 amino acids. The CDR3 bases are TGCAGTGCTAGTCAGGGGACAAGCTCCTACGAGCAGTACTTC. Translating it yields CSASQGTSSYEQYF.

This clonotype was observed a handful of times. The rearrangement uses TRBV5-1 and TRBJ2-5; 9 bases line up with TRBD2. V shed 5 bases and J 2 bases; nucleotides not matched to a gene: 4. This CDR3 is 14 amino acids long. The germline CDR1 and CDR2 sequences are SGHRS and YFSETQ. The CDR3 DNA reads as TGCGCCAGCAGGGTTACTAGCGGGCAAGAGACCCAGTACTTC. Translating gives CASRVTSGQETQYF.

This clonotype was found a few times. In DNA, the CDR3 is TGTGCCAGCAGTTTCATTAGCGGGAGGGCAAAGACCCAGTACTTC. Amino acids: CASSFISGRAKTQYF. V gene TRBV28 combines with J gene TRBJ2-5, with 11 bases that match TRBD2. The CDR3 is 15 amino acids. CDR1 and CDR2 (germline): MDHEN, SYDVKM. The V and J ends lost 3 bases and 6 bases, in that order; junction bases with no gene match: 6.

The chain recombines TRBV12-3 or TRBV12-4 with TRBJ2-1; D may be TRBD1 (6 bases). The CDR3 covers 18 residues. Trimming cost V 3 bases and J 0 bases, with 18 bases left between them. CDR3 coding DNA: TGTGCCAGCAGTTTCTTCTTTGGTGGGGGCCCCTCCTACAATGAGCAGTTCTTC. Its translation is CASSFFFGGGPSYNEQFF.

The chain couples TRBV7-2 to TRBJ1-6, with 7 bases fitting TRBD1. CDR1 and CDR2 from the germline V gene are SGHTA and FQGNSA. The CDR3 runs 16 residues. V was clipped by 2 bases and J by 10 bases; unmatched bases: 11. CDR3 sequence: CASSLSLDRAGSPLHF. CDR3 coding DNA: TGTGCCAGCAGCTTATCCCTCGACAGGGCAGGGTCACCCCTCCACTTT.

The chain has TRBV5-4 and TRBJ2-1; 11 bases are shared with TRBD2. Per germline, CDR1 SGHNT and CDR2 YYREEE (reference sequence). The CDR3 runs to 16 residues. V dropped 0 bases and J dropped 6; count of bases not matched to a gene: 5. The CDR3 here is CASSLGASGRSNEQFF. The CDR3 DNA is TGTGCCAGCAGCTTGGGGGCTAGCGGGAGGTCCAATGAGCAGTTCTTC.

This clonotype was counted once. The rearrangement links TRBV20-1 to TRBJ2-7; 11 nucleotides match TRBD2. Germline V CDR1 and CDR2: DFQATT, SNEGSKA (reference sequence). The CDR3 spans 12 residues. Trimming removed 4 bases from V and 11 bases from J; junction bases left unmatched: 7. This CDR3 is CSAIRRSGREYF. CDR3 coding DNA: TGCAGTGCTATCCGGCGTAGCGGGAGGGAGTACTTC.

This clonotype was seen at least ten times. V usage is TRBV29-1 and J usage is TRBJ2-5; D is unclear. Germline-derived CDR1 and CDR2 are SQVTM and ANQGSEA. Trimming took 3 bases from V and 5 from J, leaving 10 bases between them. The CDR3 contains 12 residues. CDR3 DNA: TGCAGCGTTGACATAGGGTCGGAGACCCAGTACTTC. Translating gives CSVDIGSETQYF.

This clonotype was detected only a few times. The chain uses TRBV12-3 or TRBV12-4 and TRBJ1-2; tentative D call: TRBD1 (6 bases). Trimming left V 3 bases short and J 4 bases short, with 21 bases between. This CDR3 contains 17 residues. For the CDR3, the DNA is TGTGCCAGCAGTTTCGCCGGGGGCTCAGGGGCCCTCTATGGCTACACCTTC. This translates into CASSFAGGSGALYGYTF.

In its sample, this clonotype was seen a few times. This chain connects TRBV20-1 to TRBJ2-1; 8 bases map to TRBD2. This CDR3 is 18 amino acids long. V was pared by 5 bases and J by 9 bases, with 24 bases of the junction left unmatched. Germline loops: CDR1 DFQATT, CDR2 SNEGSKA (reference sequence). CDR3 DNA sequence: TGCAGTGCTGAAACGGGGAGACGGAGCGGGAGTCCGGGTTTTGAGCAGTTCTTC. Its translation is CSAETGRRSGSPGFEQFF.

This rearrangement joins TRBV20-1 to TRBJ2-5; tentatively, D is TRBD2 (6 bases). V shed 2 bases and J shed 0 bases, with 16 bases lying between them. The CDR3 covers 16 residues. Looked up from germline, CDR1 is DFQATT and CDR2 is SNEGSKA (reference sequence). This CDR3 reads CSARPPGTLYQETQYF. CDR3 in DNA: TGCAGTGCTAGACCGCCCGGGACTCTGTACCAAGAGACCCAGTACTTC.

There are a few counts of this clonotype. The chain uses TRBV20-1 and TRBJ1-5; tentative D call: TRBD1 (5 bases). The V gene's germline CDR1 is DFQATT and CDR2 SNEGSKA (reference sequence). This CDR3 spans 14 amino acids. The ends were cut back, 6 bases at V and 7 bases at J, with 19 bases in the middle. The CDR3 region is CSAIGLQGGQPQHF. CDR3 sequence (DNA): TGCAGTGCCATAGGGCTTCAGGGTGGGCAGCCCCAGCATTTT.